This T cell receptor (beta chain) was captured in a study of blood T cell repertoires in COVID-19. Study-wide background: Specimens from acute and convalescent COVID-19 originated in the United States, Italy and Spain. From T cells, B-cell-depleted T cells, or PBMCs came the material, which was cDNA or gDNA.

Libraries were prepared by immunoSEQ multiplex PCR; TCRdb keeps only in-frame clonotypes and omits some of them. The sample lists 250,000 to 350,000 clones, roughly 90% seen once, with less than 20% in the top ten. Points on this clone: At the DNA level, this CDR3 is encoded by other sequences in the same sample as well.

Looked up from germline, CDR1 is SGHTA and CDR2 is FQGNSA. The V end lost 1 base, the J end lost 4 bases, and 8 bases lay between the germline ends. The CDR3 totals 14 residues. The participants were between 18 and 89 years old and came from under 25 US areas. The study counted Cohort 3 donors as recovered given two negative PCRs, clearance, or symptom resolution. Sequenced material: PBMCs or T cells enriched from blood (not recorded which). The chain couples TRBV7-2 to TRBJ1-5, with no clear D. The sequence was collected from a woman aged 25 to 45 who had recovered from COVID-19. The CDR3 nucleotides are TGTGCCAGCAGCTTAGGGCGGGGAAATCAGCCCCAGCATTTT. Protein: CASSLGRGNQPQHF.